What follows are 32 T cell receptor beta chains derived from one specimen sequenced in a study of T cells after yellow fever vaccination. TCRdb passed the 5' RACE reads through MiXCR, listing each CDR3 protein once. The table has about 74,000 distinct CDR3 sequences, around 6.9% seen once. The sample consisted of CD8+ T cells sorted from PBMCs, taken 4 to 5 days after the first yellow fever vaccination. Receptors originate from a man aged 18 to 29 who received the YFV17D yellow fever vaccine.

This clonotype was found many times. V usage is TRBV28 and J usage is TRBJ2-2; 9 nucleotides match TRBD2. Trimming removed 8 bases from V and 5 bases from J; junction bases left unmatched: 6. From germline, CDR1 is MDHEN and CDR2 SYDVKM. This CDR3 has 14 amino acids. The CDR3 here is CASCLAGGTGELFF. Written as DNA, the CDR3 is TGTGCCAGCTGCTTGGCGGGGGGGACCGGGGAGCTGTTTTTT.

The chain carries TRBV4-1 and TRBJ2-5; the match to TRBD1 covers 9 bases. Trimming took 0 bases from V and 4 from J; bases not matched to a gene: 6. The CDR3 sequence is 16 residues long. Germline-derived CDR1 and CDR2 are MGHRA and YSYEKL. The CDR3 DNA is TGCGCCAGCAGCCAAGACAGACAGGGGGTGGGAGAGACCCAGTACTTC. Translating it yields CASSQDRQGVGETQYF.

The chain recombines TRBV7-3 with TRBJ2-1, with D perhaps matching TRBD2 (5 bases). CDR3 length equals 16 residues. Germline CDR1 reads SGHTA; CDR2 reads FQGTGA. V gave up 4 bases and J gave up 7 bases, with 20 bases separating them. The CDR3: CASSSLIGGPGNEQFF. Here the CDR3 DNA reads TGTGCCAGCAGCTCCCTGATCGGAGGTCCTGGGAATGAGCAGTTCTTC. The whole variable domain, filled in from reference TRBV7-3 and TRBJ2-1, reads GAGVSQTPSNKVTEKGKYVELRCDPISGHTALYWYRQSLGQGPEFLIYFQGTGAADDSGLPNDRFFAVRPEGSVSTLKIQRTERGDSAVYLCASSSLIGGPGNEQFFGPGTRLTVL.

The chain is built from TRBV13 and TRBJ2-7; TRBD1 matches 7 bases. The V segment lost 4 bases and the J segment 6 bases; nucleotides outside the gene matches: 6. CDR1 is PRHDT and CDR2 is FYEKMQ in the germline V gene (reference sequence). The CDR3 loop spans 13 amino acids. DNA of the CDR3: TGTGCCAGCAGCTCAACAGGGGCGGGCGAGCAGTACGTC. It codes for CASSSTGAGEQYV.

This clonotype was counted between two and nine times. This chain joins TRBV20-1 and TRBJ2-3; D is possibly TRBD2 (6 bases). The CDR3 totals 14 residues. Trimming took off 6 bases at V and 6 bases at J, with 19 bases between the two ends. Germline V CDR1 and CDR2: DFQATT, SNEGSKA (reference sequence). CDR3 amino acids: CSASTTRGGDTQYF. In DNA, the CDR3 is TGCAGTGCGAGCACAACGCGGGGTGGCGATACGCAGTATTTT.

This clonotype was seen many times. The chain employs TRBV12-3 or TRBV12-4 and TRBJ1-5; tentatively, D is TRBD1 (5 bases). There are 16 residues in the CDR3. V lost 5 bases and J lost 4, with 18 bases in between. CDR3 sequence reads: CASSPDSWGENQPQHF. The CDR3 DNA follows: TGTGCCAGCAGTCCCGACTCCTGGGGGGAAAATCAGCCCCAGCATTTT.

This clonotype was seen at least ten times. This chain joins TRBV4-3 and TRBJ2-7; possible D gene TRBD2, 6 bases. Germline V CDR1 and CDR2: LGHNA, YSLEER. The CDR3 consists of 14 residues. The V gene lost 3 bases and the J gene lost 2 bases, with 11 bases spanning the gap. The CDR3 sequence: CASSQSGGTYEQYF. The CDR3 bases are TGCGCCAGCAGCCAGTCTGGGGGGACCTACGAGCAGTACTTC.

At least ten counts were recorded for this clonotype. The chain links TRBV20-1 to TRBJ2-3, with D unresolved. V was pared by 1 base and J by 2 bases, with 22 bases between. CDR3 length equals 18 residues. Germline V gene lookup returns CDR1 DFQATT and CDR2 SNEGSKA (reference sequence). The CDR3 loop reads CSARALEVSVYPTDTQYF. DNA for the CDR3: TGCAGTGCTAGAGCTCTAGAAGTGAGCGTCTATCCCACAGATACGCAGTATTTT.

The chain uses TRBV7-2 and TRBJ1-1; TRBD1 is a possible D gene (6 bases). Germline assignment: CDR1 SGHTA and CDR2 FQGNSA. V dropped 5 bases and J dropped 0 bases, with 16 bases sitting between them. CDR3 size: 16 residues. The CDR3 sequence is CASSPSGGPLNTEAFF. The CDR3 bases are TGTGCCAGCAGCCCATCCGGGGGGCCCTTGAACACTGAAGCTTTCTTT.

The chain recombines TRBV29-1 with TRBJ1-5, with D possibly matching TRBD1 (5 bases). The CDR3 sequence is 14 residues long. Germline values: CDR1 SQVTM, CDR2 ANQGSEA. Trimming took off 4 bases at V and 7 bases at J, with 17 bases between the two ends. CDR3 nucleotide sequence: TGCAGCGTTGCGGGGGGGGTCGCGGGCCAGCCCCAGCATTTT. Residues: CSVAGGVAGQPQHF.

The rearrangement joins TRBV7-9 to TRBJ1-1; D gene uncertain. This CDR3 region has 15 residues. The germline V and J ends were trimmed by 5 bases and 10 bases, with 23 bases remaining between them. The germline V gene encodes CDR1 SEHNR and CDR2 FQNEAQ (reference sequence). The CDR3 DNA reads TGTGCCAGCAGCCGACCGGAGACTAGGGCCGCTAGAGCTTTCTTT. It translates to CASSRPETRAARAFF.

This clonotype turned up a few times. At one end, the junction sequence differs from germline, possibly due to a read error. The gene calls are TRBV4-1 and TRBJ2-1; TRBD1 or TRBD2 may be the D gene (7 bases each). The CDR3 consists of 13 residues. Germline CDR1 MGHRA, CDR2 YSYEKL. In DNA, the CDR3 is TGCGCCAGCAGCCAGCCTGGGTGGGGGGGGACAGACTTC. This codes for CASSQPGWGGTDF.

The table lists this clonotype with a few counts. The V gene is TRBV27, the J gene TRBJ1-5; the match to TRBD1 covers 8 bases. Germline CDR1 is MNHEY and CDR2 is SMNVEV (reference sequence). Trimming at V came to 5 bases and at J to 6 bases, leaving 9 bases not matched to a gene. This CDR3 has 15 residues. Written as DNA, the CDR3 is TGTGCCAGCAGTACCCGACAGGGGATGGGTCAGCCCCAGCATTTT. Residues: CASSTRQGMGQPQHF.

V usage is TRBV7-2 and J usage is TRBJ2-7; D is uncertain. Trimming pared 4 bases from V and 3 bases from J, leaving 7 bases between. Germline-derived CDR1 and CDR2 are SGHTA and FQGNSA. This CDR3 region has 12 residues. CDR3 in amino acids: CASSSLGYEQYF. The CDR3 bases are TGTGCCAGCAGCTCCCTTGGCTACGAGCAGTACTTC.

This clonotype was recorded many times. This rearrangement joins TRBV9 to TRBJ2-7; TRBD2 is a possible D gene (6 bases). V lost 0 bases and J 6 bases, leaving 10 bases between the germline ends. CDR1 and CDR2 (germline): SGDLS, YYNGEE. This CDR3 region has 13 residues. DNA for the CDR3: TGTGCCAGCAGCGTAGGTGGGGGGACCGAGCAGTACTTC. Encoded protein: CASSVGGGTEQYF.

This clonotype came up many times. The rearrangement joins TRBV7-9 to TRBJ2-7, with no clear D. This CDR3 is 12 amino acids long. Germline V gene lookup returns CDR1 SEHNR and CDR2 FQNEAQ (reference sequence). V was shortened by 6 bases and J by 2 bases, with 8 bases between the two germline ends. The CDR3 DNA reads as TGTGCCAGCAGTCGGAGAACCTACGAGCAGTACTTC. As protein: CASSRRTYEQYF.

To note about this clonotype: At one end the junction does not follow the germline gene, possibly because of a read error. The chain is built from TRBV6-2 or TRBV6-3 and TRBJ2-1, with no clear D. Germline CDR1 is MNHEY and CDR2 is SVGEGT. This CDR3 has 11 residues. In nucleotides, the CDR3 is TGTGCCAGCAGCAGCCACAATGCGCAGTTCTTC. Translating gives CASSSHNAQFF.

The sample holds many counts of this clonotype. The rearrangement links TRBV24-1 to TRBJ2-1; D is possibly TRBD1 (5 bases). Trimming cost V 6 bases and J 11 bases, with 13 bases left between them. The CDR3 runs to 12 residues. Germline CDR1 is KGHDR and CDR2 is SFDVKD. The CDR3 DNA follows: TGTGCCACCAGTCAGGGAAGTCGAAAGCAGTTCTTC. Translating it yields CATSQGSRKQFF.

This chain uses TRBV10-3 with TRBJ1-2, with 10 nucleotides matching TRBD1. The V gene's germline CDR1 is ENHRY and CDR2 SYGVKD. Unmatched junction bases numbered 4, after V lost 3 bases and J lost 3 bases. This CDR3 spans 15 amino acids. CDR3: CAISDRDRGDYGYTF. The CDR3 DNA reads as TGTGCCATCAGTGATAGGGACAGGGGAGACTATGGCTACACCTTC.

This clonotype occurred many times. The chain is built from TRBV1 and TRBJ2-7; TRBD1 is taken as the D call from the table, unchecked against the DNA. TRBV1 is listed as a pseudogene. This CDR3 has 15 amino acids. CDR3 DNA sequence: TGCACCAGCAGCCAGACAGGGGGTGAAACCTACGAGCAGTACTTC. Translating it yields CTSSQTGGETYEQYF.

This clonotype has a handful of counts. V and J are TRBV5-6 and TRBJ2-1; D may be TRBD1 or TRBD2 (5 bases each). The CDR3 extends over 13 amino acids. Germline V CDR1 and CDR2: SGHDT, YYEEEE. Trimming left V 4 bases short and J 2 bases short, with 7 bases between. The CDR3 protein is CASSQGAYNEQFF. In DNA, the CDR3 is TGTGCCAGCAGCCAGGGAGCCTACAATGAGCAGTTCTTC.

There are a few counts of this clonotype. The V call is TRBV3-1, the J call TRBJ2-2; D gene unclear. Germline CDR1 reads LGHDT; CDR2 reads YNNKEL (reference sequence). The CDR3 runs to 13 residues. Trimming took off 0 bases at V and 7 bases at J, with 6 bases between the two ends. CDR3: CASSQDWNGELFF. DNA for the CDR3: TGTGCCAGCAGCCAAGATTGGAACGGGGAGCTGTTTTTT.

The genes are TRBV5-1 and TRBJ1-5; unclear D gene. The CDR3 is 14 residues long. Trimming removed 4 bases from V and 2 bases from J, with 10 bases in between. Germline V CDR1 and CDR2: SGHRS, YFSETQ. CDR3 nucleotide sequence: TGCGCCAGCAGCCTAGCCGCGGGCAATCAGCCCCAGCATTTT. Its translation is CASSLAAGNQPQHF.

V and J are TRBV12-3 or TRBV12-4 and TRBJ2-7; unclear D gene. The CDR3 consists of 12 residues. V lost 6 bases and J 3 bases, leaving 9 bases between the germline ends. The CDR3 bases are TGTGCCAGCAGCACCCCCAACTACGAGCAGTACTTC. Encoded protein: CASSTPNYEQYF.

At least ten counts were recorded for this clonotype. The chain combines TRBV4-1 with TRBJ2-1; D gene ambiguous. Germline-derived CDR1 and CDR2 are MGHRA and YSYEKL. Trimming removed 4 bases at V and 6 bases at J, with 7 bases between. The CDR3 loop spans 12 amino acids. Written as DNA, the CDR3 is TGCGCCAGCAGCCTTCCGGGCAATGAGCAGTTCTTC. Encoded protein: CASSLPGNEQFF.

In this sample, this clonotype turned up many times. V and J are TRBV5-4 and TRBJ2-7; the D gene is possibly TRBD2 (5 bases). This CDR3 is 13 amino acids long. Deletions cut 2 bases from V and 6 bases from J, with 12 bases between. From germline, CDR1 is SGHNT and CDR2 YYREEE (reference sequence). CDR3 sequence: CASSFGSAGEQYF. In DNA form, the CDR3 reads TGTGCCAGCAGCTTTGGGAGCGCGGGCGAGCAGTACTTC. Complete variable domain (other parts from reference TRBV5-4 and TRBJ2-7): ETGVTQSPTHLIKTRGQQVTLRCSSQSGHNTVSWYQQALGQGPQFIFQYYREEENGRGNFPPRFSGLQFPNYSSELNVNALELDDSALYLCASSFGSAGEQYFGPGTRLTVT.

This chain links TRBV7-3 with TRBJ2-1, with 10 bases aligning to TRBD2. This CDR3 region has 17 residues. CDR1 and CDR2 (germline): SGHTA, FQGTGA. Trimming took 2 bases from V and 8 from J; bases not matched to a gene: 12. CDR3 DNA: TGTGCCAGCAGCTTACCCAGCGGGGGGGTTCCCTTGGATGAGCAGTTCTTC. It is translated as CASSLPSGGVPLDEQFF.

A few counts support this clonotype. V gene TRBV12-3 or TRBV12-4 combines with J gene TRBJ2-6; D is uncertain. Trimming took off 3 bases at V and 0 bases at J, with 9 bases between the two ends. The CDR3 runs 16 residues. The CDR3 DNA reads TGTGCCAGCAGTTTCGGTGATTTCTCTGGGGCCAACGTCCTGACTTTC. This sequence encodes CASSFGDFSGANVLTF.

The chain recombines TRBV19 with TRBJ1-1, with D unclear. The germline V gene has CDR1 LNHDA and CDR2 SQIVND (reference sequence). The V end was cut by 3 bases, the J end by 5 bases, with 10 bases between. The CDR3 loop spans 13 amino acids. The CDR3 is CASSMDGGTEAFF. CDR3 coding DNA: TGTGCCAGTAGTATGGATGGCGGGACTGAAGCTTTCTTT.

This clonotype was found many times. This chain connects TRBV27 to TRBJ2-1, with TRBD2 matching over 9 bases. This CDR3 has 15 residues. Germline loops: CDR1 MNHEY, CDR2 SMNVEV (reference sequence). Unmatched junction bases numbered 3, after V lost 2 bases and J lost 4 bases. DNA of the CDR3: TGTGCCAGCAGTTTAATAGCGGGGGTATACAATGAGCAGTTCTTC. Translation gives CASSLIAGVYNEQFF.

This clonotype has a count of ten or more. V and J are TRBV29-1 and TRBJ2-7, with 7 bases aligning to TRBD1. Germline CDR1 SQVTM, CDR2 ANQGSEA. The CDR3 length is 15 residues. V was pared by 2 bases and J by 3 bases, with 10 bases of the junction left unmatched. CDR3 nucleotides: TGCAGCGTTGAAAGTACCAGGGACAGCTTCTACGAGCAGTACTTC. Translation: CSVESTRDSFYEQYF.

This clonotype was seen repeatedly, ten times or more. This chain's CDR3 is CASSLRRPYEQYF. DNA for the CDR3: TGTGCCAGCAGTCTCCGTCGGCCCTACGAGCAGTACTTC. V gene TRBV27 combines with J gene TRBJ2-7; D call uncertain. V was shortened by 5 bases and J by 2 bases, with 10 bases between the two germline ends. Per the germline V gene, CDR1 is MNHEY and CDR2 is SMNVEV (reference sequence). This CDR3 has 13 amino acids.